The rows below give T cell receptor beta chains drawn from one sample of a study of T cells in Graves' hyperthyroidism and ophthalmopathy. TCRdb reanalysed the multiplex PCR reads using MiXCR and keeps one entry per CDR3 protein. This sample yields over 700,000 distinct CDR3 sequences, of which just over 35% are seen a single time; 31% belongs to the top ten. Material: blood. These receptors originate from a woman in her forties with Graves' hyperthyroidism. CDR3s include the opening cysteine and the closing phenylalanine or tryptophan. The order of the fields is D gene, J gene, V gene, clone size, CDR3 DNA, CDR3 protein. D genes are given only for firm matches. Clone size, where shown, is once, few, many, or a class for clones that have expanded.

D: NA
J: TRBJ2-5
V: TRBV20-1
size: many
DNA: TGCAGTGCTACGCGCAGGATGGGGGAGACCCAGTACTTC
CDR3: CSATRRMGETQYF

D: NA
J: TRBJ2-1
V: TRBV7-8
size: few
DNA: TGTGCCAGCAGCTCCCTTCTCGACAATGAGCAGTTCTTC
CDR3: CASSSLLDNEQFF

D: NA
J: TRBJ2-5
V: TRBV6-6
size: NA
DNA: TGTGCCAGCAGTTCCAAGACCCAGGGAGGTCAAGAGACCCAGTACTTC
CDR3: CASSSKTQGGQETQYF

D: NA
J: TRBJ1-5
V: TRBV19
size: many
DNA: TGTGCCAGTAGTTGGCAGCTAGGGGACCAGCCCCAGCATTTT
CDR3: CASSWQLGDQPQHF

D: NA
J: TRBJ1-3
V: TRBV7-8
size: many
DNA: TGTGCCAGCAGCACCAACCCAGACAGGTTTGCTGGAAACACCATATATTTT
CDR3: CASSTNPDRFAGNTIYF

D: NA
J: TRBJ2-2
V: TRBV4-3
size: many
DNA: TGCGCCAGCAGCCAAGACGTCTGGCCCGCTGCGACCGGGGAGCTGTTTTTT
CDR3: CASSQDVWPAATGELFF

D: NA
J: TRBJ1-4
V: TRBV20-1
size: many
DNA: TGCAGTGCTAGATCTGAGGAGAATGAAAAACTGTTTTTT
CDR3: CSARSEENEKLFF

D: TRBD1
J: TRBJ2-7
V: TRBV6-5
size: few
DNA: TGTGCCAGCAGCCCGGGACAGGGGGCACGGGAGCAGTACTTC
CDR3: CASSPGQGAREQYF

D: NA
J: TRBJ1-6
V: TRBV2
size: NA
DNA: TGTGCCAGCAGTGATCAGGGCGAGTTAAATAATTCACCCCTCCACTTT
CDR3: CASSDQGELNNSPLHF

D: NA
J: TRBJ1-2
V: TRBV7-3
size: once
DNA: TGTGCCGGCAGCTTAGGCATCTATGGCTACACCTTC
CDR3: CAGSLGIYGYTF

D: TRBD1
J: TRBJ2-3
V: TRBV24-1
size: NA
DNA: TGTGCCACCAGTCGTAGGGACAGATCCACCGGGGACGCTGCTGGCACAGACGGTCAGCCCCAGTATTTT
CDR3: CATSRRDRSTGDAAGTDGQPQYF

D: NA
J: TRBJ2-6
V: TRBV6-5
size: many
DNA: TGTGCCAGCAGGACTCCCTTCTCTAATTCTGGGGCCAACGTCCTGACTTTC
CDR3: CASRTPFSNSGANVLTF

D: TRBD2
J: TRBJ2-1
V: TRBV20-1
size: NA
DNA: TGCAGTGCTAGAAGCGGGAGAGAGTTCAATGAGCAGTTCTTC
CDR3: CSARSGREFNEQFF

D: NA
J: TRBJ2-6
V: TRBV10-3
size: NA
DNA: TGTGCCATCAGCGGGGGCCCCAACACTGAAGCTTTC
CDR3: CAISGGPNTEAF

D: TRBD2
J: TRBJ2-4
V: TRBV20-1
size: NA
DNA: TGCAGTGCTAGAGAGACTAGCGGAAACATTCAGTACTTC
CDR3: CSARETSGNIQYF

D: NA
J: TRBJ1-5
V: TRBV10-3
size: NA
DNA: TGTGCCGTCAGTGGGGGGGGGCCCCAGCATTTT
CDR3: CAVSGGGPQHF

D: NA
J: TRBJ2-7
V: TRBV2
size: NA
DNA: TGTGCCAGCAGTTTGATGTGGGAGCAGTACTTC
CDR3: CASSLMWEQYF

D: TRBD2
J: TRBJ2-5
V: TRBV7-2
size: NA
DNA: TGTGCCAGCAGCTTTGGCGGGGGGGCCGGGGAGACCCAGTACTTC
CDR3: CASSFGGGAGETQYF

D: NA
J: TRBJ1-1
V: TRBV19
size: many
DNA: TGTGCCAGTAGTACAGGGGTACGGGGCACTGAAGCTTTCTTT
CDR3: CASSTGVRGTEAFF

D: NA
J: TRBJ2-7
V: TRBV3-1
size: NA
DNA: TGTGCCAGCAGCCAAGAAGGGGAGACGTACGAGCAGTACTTC
CDR3: CASSQEGETYEQYF

D: TRBD1
J: TRBJ1-2
V: TRBV19
size: NA
DNA: TGTGCCAGTAGTGGATCGGGACAGTTCGAAGGCTCTTGGAGCTATGGCTACACCTTC
CDR3: CASSGSGQFEGSWSYGYTF

D: TRBD1
J: TRBJ1-3
V: TRBV10-3
size: NA
DNA: TGTGCCATCGAAGGACAGGAACCTTTCTCTGGAAACACCATATATTTT
CDR3: CAIEGQEPFSGNTIYF

D: NA
J: TRBJ2-5
V: TRBV14
size: NA
DNA: TGTGCCAGCAGCCAAGGACCCGAAGAGACGGGGGAGACCCAGTACTTC
CDR3: CASSQGPEETGETQYF

D: TRBD1
J: TRBJ2-3
V: TRBV24-1
size: many
DNA: TGTGCCACCAGTGACCCTGGACAGGGTGGAACAGATACGCAGTATTTT
CDR3: CATSDPGQGGTDTQYF

D: TRBD1
J: TRBJ1-3
V: TRBV7-9
size: NA
DNA: TGCGCCAGCAGCCAAGATCCCGGACAGGGGATTGGCACCATATATTTT
CDR3: CASSQDPGQGIGTIYF

D: TRBD2
J: TRBJ2-7
V: TRBV6-5
size: once
DNA: TGTGCCAGCAGTTTATCATCCGGGAGGGCCTACGAGCAGTACTTC
CDR3: CASSLSSGRAYEQYF

D: NA
J: TRBJ2-6
V: TRBV5-1
size: NA
DNA: TGCGCCAGCAGCTTATTGGCGGGAATAGCTGGGGCCAACGTCCTGACTTTC
CDR3: CASSLLAGIAGANVLTF

D: TRBD1
J: TRBJ2-5
V: TRBV2
size: NA
DNA: TGTGCCAGCAGTGAGGACAGGGTACGAGAGACCCAGTACTTC
CDR3: CASSEDRVRETQYF

D: NA
J: TRBJ1-5
V: TRBV6-2/TRBV6-3
size: many
DNA: TGTGCCAGCAGTTCGCCCCCCAATCAGCCCCAGCATTTT
CDR3: CASSSPPNQPQHF

D: NA
J: TRBJ2-2
V: TRBV19
size: NA
DNA: TGTGCCAGTAGTATTCATTCGAGCACCGGGGAGCTGTTTTTT
CDR3: CASSIHSSTGELFF

D: TRBD2
J: TRBJ2-7
V: TRBV20-1
size: many
DNA: TGCAGTGCTTCAACTAGCGCGGGCGAGCAGTACTTC
CDR3: CSASTSAGEQYF

D: NA
J: TRBJ1-2
V: TRBV7-2
size: many
DNA: TGTGCCAGCAGCAACCGACAGGCGGACTATGGCTACACCTTC
CDR3: CASSNRQADYGYTF

D: NA
J: TRBJ1-3
V: TRBV10-3
size: many
DNA: TGTGCCACCGGGTCCGCGGGTGGAAACACCATATATTTT
CDR3: CATGSAGGNTIYF

D: NA
J: TRBJ1-2
V: TRBV7-9
size: once
DNA: TGTGCCAGCTCACAGCTCCGGGACAATCGGGGCTACACCTTC
CDR3: CASSQLRDNRGYTF

D: NA
J: TRBJ1-2
V: TRBV7-9
size: many
DNA: TGTGCCAGCAGCCCCCTGACGGGAAGCTATGGCTACACCTTC
CDR3: CASSPLTGSYGYTF

D: NA
J: TRBJ1-1
V: TRBV20-1
size: many
DNA: TGCAGGGACGGGGGACGGACGAACACTGAAGCTTTCTTT
CDR3: CRDGGRTNTEAFF

D: NA
J: TRBJ2-1
V: TRBV20-1
size: NA
DNA: TGCAGTGCTAGAGATGGGGGATGGGGCGGGGATGAGCAGTTCTTC
CDR3: CSARDGGWGGDEQFF

D: NA
J: TRBJ2-7
V: TRBV29-1
size: NA
DNA: TGCAGCGTTGAGAACCGTGACTACGAGCAGTACTTC
CDR3: CSVENRDYEQYF

D: NA
J: TRBJ2-7
V: TRBV20-1
size: once
DNA: TGCAGTGCTTCCCCAGGGGATCGGGCAACGAAGCAGTACTTC
CDR3: CSASPGDRATKQYF

D: NA
J: TRBJ1-5
V: TRBV7-3
size: few
DNA: TGTGCCAGCAGCCAACAGGTTTATCAGCCCCAGCATTTT
CDR3: CASSQQVYQPQHF

D: TRBD1
J: TRBJ2-7
V: TRBV29-1
size: many
DNA: TGCAGCGTTGGGGGGCAGGGGGACTACGAGCAGTACTTC
CDR3: CSVGGQGDYEQYF

D: TRBD1
J: TRBJ2-2
V: TRBV5-1
size: NA
DNA: TGCGCCAGCAGCTTGGGGACAGGGGGCCTCGGGGAGCTGTTTTTT
CDR3: CASSLGTGGLGELFF

D: NA
J: TRBJ2-3
V: TRBV7-2
size: NA
DNA: TGTGCCAGCAGCACACAAATCGGCCCCACAGATACGCAGTATTTT
CDR3: CASSTQIGPTDTQYF

D: NA
J: TRBJ2-7
V: TRBV20-1
size: many
DNA: TGCAGTGCTAGAGATCCGCGCCACGAGCAGTACTTC
CDR3: CSARDPRHEQYF

D: NA
J: TRBJ2-5
V: TRBV7-2
size: NA
DNA: TGTGCCAGCAGCCCGGACGGTCTTGCGGAGACCCAGTACTTC
CDR3: CASSPDGLAETQYF

D: NA
J: TRBJ2-5
V: TRBV14
size: NA
DNA: TGTGCCAGCAGCCCCCTAGGTGTGAAGACCCAGTACTTC
CDR3: CASSPLGVKTQYF

D: TRBD1
J: TRBJ2-4
V: TRBV7-3
size: NA
DNA: TGTGCCAGCAGTCCCGGACAGGGTAGCATTCAGTACTTC
CDR3: CASSPGQGSIQYF